Following are 25 T cell receptor beta chains from one sample sequenced in a study of blood T cells in healthy people across ages. The use of a sample-barcoded 5' primer and a J-beta primer mix characterized a second PCR of 7 to 11 cycles. Via MiXCR, TCRdb re-called the 5' RACE reads, giving one row per CDR3 protein. Of 1.6 million or so distinct CDR3 sequences listed, almost 35% were seen once; the top ten hold about 11%. Sequenced sample: blood. These receptors originate from a woman younger than 45 in good health.

This chain links TRBV4-2 with TRBJ2-1, with a weak D call TRBD2 (5 bases). The germline CDR1 and CDR2 sequences are LGHNA and YNFKEQ. The V end lost 5 bases, the J end lost 1 base, and 9 bases lay between the germline ends. The CDR3 spans 14 residues. The CDR3 region has the DNA TGTGCCAGCAGCAAACCGGGGTCCTACAATGAGCAGTTCTTC. This codes for CASSKPGSYNEQFF.

The CDR3 protein is CASSGQGQLFNYGYTF. The CDR3 DNA reads as TGTGCCAGCAGCGGACAGGGCCAACTCTTTAACTATGGCTACACCTTC. The chain employs TRBV7-9 and TRBJ1-2, with 8 bases aligning to TRBD1. CDR1 is SEHNR, CDR2 FQNEAQ, per germline (reference sequence). V lost 5 bases and J lost 1; bases outside the gene matches: 9. This CDR3 is 16 amino acids long.

This clonotype was counted once. V gene TRBV30 combines with J gene TRBJ2-3, with TRBD2 identical over 8 bases. This CDR3 spans 15 amino acids. V lost 0 bases and J lost 3; bases outside the gene matches: 5. Germline values: CDR1 GTSNPN, CDR2 SVGIG (reference sequence). The chain's CDR3 is CAWSVAGAITDTQYF. Written as DNA, the CDR3 is TGTGCCTGGAGTGTAGCGGGAGCGATTACAGATACGCAGTATTTT.

V and J are TRBV6-6 and TRBJ2-1; 13 nucleotides agree with TRBD2. The CDR3 totals 14 residues. With V trimmed by 6 bases and J by 8 bases, 4 bases remained unmatched. Germline V gene sequence: CDR1 MNHNY, CDR2 SVGAGI (reference sequence). CDR3 bases: TGTGCCAGCAGGCACACTAGCGGGGGGGATGAGCAGTTCTTC. It translates to CASRHTSGGDEQFF.

Notes on this clonotype: A much larger clone lies a single base off, so this may be a read error. The V and J genes are TRBV12-3 or TRBV12-4 and TRBJ2-7, with TRBD2 matching 8 bases. V dropped 8 bases and J dropped 3; count of bases not matched to a gene: 12. This CDR3 has 15 amino acids. In DNA, the CDR3 is TGTGCCAGCGCTAGAGGTGGTAGCGGGGACTACGAGCAGTACTTC. Its translation: CASARGGSGDYEQYF.

Only a few counts were recorded for this clonotype. The CDR3 reads CASSPPGGVFSTDTQYF. In nucleotides, the CDR3 is TGTGCCAGCAGTCCCCCCGGGGGGGTCTTTAGCACAGATACGCAGTATTTT. The chain couples TRBV27 to TRBJ2-3, with 8 nucleotides matching TRBD2. Trimming cost V 5 bases and J 0 bases; bases outside gene matches: 10. Germline V gene lookup returns CDR1 MNHEY and CDR2 SMNVEV (reference sequence). The CDR3 runs 17 residues.

CDR3 in DNA: TGCAGTGCTAAGGGACCGAATTGCTACGAGCAGTACTTC. Translated: CSAKGPNCYEQYF. The chain joins TRBV20-1 to TRBJ2-7, with D perhaps matching TRBD1 or TRBD2 (5 bases each). Germline-derived CDR1 and CDR2 are DFQATT and SNEGSKA (reference sequence). The V end lost 4 bases, the J end lost 3 bases, and 13 bases lay between the germline ends. The CDR3 totals 13 residues.

The CDR3 DNA follows: TGCAGTGCTAGGGGGATAGTGTGGCACGACTACAACAATGAGCAGTTCTTC. Encoded protein: CSARGIVWHDYNNEQFF. The chain links TRBV20-1 to TRBJ2-1; D is perhaps TRBD2 (5 bases). Trimming removed 3 bases from V and 5 bases from J, with 23 bases in between. The germline CDR1 and CDR2 sequences are DFQATT and SNEGSKA (reference sequence). The CDR3 consists of 17 residues.

This clonotype has only a few counts. V gene TRBV20-1 combines with J gene TRBJ2-1; TRBD2 aligns across 13 bases. This CDR3 has 15 residues. Trimming removed 4 bases from V and 5 bases from J; junction bases left unmatched: 5. Germline CDR1 is DFQATT and CDR2 is SNEGSKA (reference sequence). In DNA, the CDR3 is TGCAGTGCTAAGGGGACTAGCGGGGCCCACAATGAGCAGTTCTTC. This gives the protein CSAKGTSGAHNEQFF.

The chain couples TRBV29-1 to TRBJ2-3; D is perhaps TRBD1 or TRBD2 (5 bases each). Between the trimmed V and J ends, which lost 6 bases and 5 bases, there was a span of 12 bases. The germline V gene has CDR1 SQVTM and CDR2 ANQGSEA. There are 12 residues in the CDR3. As DNA, the CDR3 is TGCAGCGTGGGGACGGGGCTAGATACGCAGTATTTT. This encodes CSVGTGLDTQYF.

This clonotype was recorded a few times. V gene TRBV5-5 combines with J gene TRBJ1-2; no clear D. The V end was cut by 2 bases, the J end by 7 bases, with 12 bases between. Germline CDR1 is SGHKS and CDR2 is YYEKEE (reference sequence). There are 13 residues in the CDR3. This chain's CDR3 is CASSFVKGSGYTF. The CDR3 nucleotides read TGTGCCAGCAGCTTTGTGAAGGGTAGTGGCTACACCTTC.

In regard to this clonotype: Since a much larger clone is just one base distant, this may be a read error. The rearrangement joins TRBV20-1 to TRBJ2-5; the D gene is possibly TRBD1 (6 bases). CDR1 DFQATT and CDR2 SNEGSKA come from the germline V gene (reference sequence). V shed 6 bases and J shed 11 bases, with 16 bases lying between them. The CDR3 length is 11 residues. CDR3 coding DNA: TGCAGTGCCGCAGGACAGTACAAGCAGTACTTC. Translated, it gives CSAAGQYKQYF.

This clonotype was detected only a few times. This chain uses TRBV9 with TRBJ1-6, with D maybe TRBD1 (5 bases). The germline V gene encodes CDR1 SGDLS and CDR2 YYNGEE. This CDR3 has 14 residues. Trimming pared 0 bases from V and 8 bases from J, leaving 9 bases between. CDR3 in amino acids: CASSVDSGDSPLHF. The CDR3 DNA is TGTGCCAGCAGCGTAGATTCGGGGGATTCACCCCTCCACTTT.

This clonotype has ten or more counts. The chain has TRBV29-1 and TRBJ1-2, with D possibly being TRBD1 (6 bases). The germline V gene encodes CDR1 SQVTM and CDR2 ANQGSEA. The CDR3 contains 11 residues. V was shortened by 6 bases and J by 5 bases, with 10 bases between the two germline ends. CDR3 DNA: TGCAGCGTACGGGGGGCGTATGGCTACACCTTC. Translated, it gives CSVRGAYGYTF.

On this clonotype: It may be a read error: a sequence one base away is much more abundant. The chain links TRBV7-9 to TRBJ2-1, with 7 bases aligning to TRBD2. Germline values: CDR1 SEHNR, CDR2 FQNEAQ (reference sequence). The CDR3 is made up of 17 amino acids. The CDR3 region is CASSLAGGPSSYSEQFF. As DNA, the CDR3 is TGTGCCAGCAGCTTAGCGGGAGGGCCCAGCTCCTACAGTGAGCAGTTCTTC.

This clonotype was seen a handful of times. The chain is built from TRBV4-1 and TRBJ1-5, with D perhaps matching TRBD1 (6 bases). The CDR3 consists of 14 residues. Looked up from germline, CDR1 is MGHRA and CDR2 is YSYEKL. Trimming left V 3 bases short and J 4 bases short, with 10 bases between. CDR3 sequence reads: CASSQPGQNQPQHF. CDR3 coding DNA: TGCGCCAGCAGCCAGCCGGGACAAAATCAGCCCCAGCATTTT.

This clonotype was counted between two and nine times. V gene TRBV4-2 combines with J gene TRBJ1-2, with D uncertain. In germline, CDR1 is LGHNA, CDR2 YNFKEQ. The CDR3 extends over 14 amino acids. Trimming removed 0 bases from V and 8 bases from J, with 13 bases in between. The CDR3 nucleotides read TGTGCCAGCAGCCAAGAACCGGCCGGTCAGGGCTACACCTTC. Amino acid sequence: CASSQEPAGQGYTF.

The chain joins TRBV20-1 to TRBJ2-1, with D unclear. CDR3 length: 13 amino acids. Looked up from germline, CDR1 is DFQATT and CDR2 is SNEGSKA (reference sequence). V gave up 3 bases and J gave up 7 bases, with 13 bases separating them. The CDR3 loop is CSARSPLRNEQFF. The CDR3 bases are TGCAGTGCTAGGTCTCCCTTAAGGAATGAGCAGTTCTTC.

Ten or more counts support this clonotype. The rearrangement joins TRBV12-3 or TRBV12-4 to TRBJ1-5; the D is unclear. CDR3 length equals 12 residues. Between the trimmed V and J ends, which lost 2 bases and 3 bases, there was a span of 2 bases. CDR3 sequence: CASSLNNQPQHF. DNA for the CDR3: TGTGCCAGCAGTTTAAACAATCAGCCCCAGCATTTT.

V is TRBV20-1 and J is TRBJ2-7; 9 positions match TRBD2. V dropped 5 bases and J dropped 2; count of bases not matched to a gene: 7. The CDR3 consists of 14 residues. From germline, CDR1 is DFQATT and CDR2 SNEGSKA (reference sequence). The CDR3 spells CSAETSGATYEQYF. CDR3 nucleotides: TGCAGTGCTGAGACTAGCGGTGCGACCTACGAGCAGTACTTC.

This chain uses TRBV20-1 with TRBJ2-1, with D perhaps TRBD2 (5 bases). Germline V lookup: CDR1 DFQATT, CDR2 SNEGSKA (reference sequence). V lost 5 bases and J lost 4, with 21 bases in between. The CDR3 runs 16 residues. CDR3: CSAGKARSSQYNEQFF. CDR3 nucleotide sequence: TGCAGTGCTGGAAAAGCCCGGTCTAGCCAGTACAATGAGCAGTTCTTC.

The V and J genes are TRBV5-6 and TRBJ2-1; the D gene is possibly TRBD2 (5 bases). This CDR3 is 12 amino acids long. V was cut by 7 bases and J by 4 bases, with 9 bases left in between. CDR1 and CDR2 from the germline V gene are SGHDT and YYEEEE. This CDR3 reads CASGEGYNEQFF. CDR3 nucleotides: TGTGCCAGCGGCGAGGGTTACAATGAGCAGTTCTTC.

V gene TRBV5-1 combines with J gene TRBJ2-7, with D perhaps matching TRBD2 (5 bases). Germline V lookup: CDR1 SGHRS, CDR2 YFSETQ. V was pared by 0 bases and J by 9 bases, with 13 bases between. This CDR3 spans 13 amino acids. The CDR3 loop is CASSLALLSGQYF. In DNA, the CDR3 is TGCGCCAGCAGCTTGGCCCTCCTGAGCGGGCAGTACTTC.

This sequence joins TRBV6-1 and TRBJ2-5; 7 bases agree with TRBD2. V gave up 6 bases and J gave up 4 bases; unmatched junction bases: 11. This CDR3 has 15 amino acids. Germline CDR1 reads MNHNS; CDR2 reads SASEGT. CDR3 nucleotide sequence: TGTGCCAGCAGCACGGGCGGGGGACCGACAGAGACCCAGTACTTC. Amino acids: CASSTGGGPTETQYF.

The chain's CDR3 is CASSPPGRWETQYF. The CDR3 bases are TGTGCCAGCAGCCCACCGGGGAGATGGGAGACCCAGTACTTC. The genes are TRBV9 and TRBJ2-5, with TRBD2 as a possible D gene (5 bases). Deletions cut 4 bases from V and 5 bases from J, with 15 bases between. The CDR3 loop spans 14 amino acids. The germline V gene has CDR1 SGDLS and CDR2 YYNGEE.